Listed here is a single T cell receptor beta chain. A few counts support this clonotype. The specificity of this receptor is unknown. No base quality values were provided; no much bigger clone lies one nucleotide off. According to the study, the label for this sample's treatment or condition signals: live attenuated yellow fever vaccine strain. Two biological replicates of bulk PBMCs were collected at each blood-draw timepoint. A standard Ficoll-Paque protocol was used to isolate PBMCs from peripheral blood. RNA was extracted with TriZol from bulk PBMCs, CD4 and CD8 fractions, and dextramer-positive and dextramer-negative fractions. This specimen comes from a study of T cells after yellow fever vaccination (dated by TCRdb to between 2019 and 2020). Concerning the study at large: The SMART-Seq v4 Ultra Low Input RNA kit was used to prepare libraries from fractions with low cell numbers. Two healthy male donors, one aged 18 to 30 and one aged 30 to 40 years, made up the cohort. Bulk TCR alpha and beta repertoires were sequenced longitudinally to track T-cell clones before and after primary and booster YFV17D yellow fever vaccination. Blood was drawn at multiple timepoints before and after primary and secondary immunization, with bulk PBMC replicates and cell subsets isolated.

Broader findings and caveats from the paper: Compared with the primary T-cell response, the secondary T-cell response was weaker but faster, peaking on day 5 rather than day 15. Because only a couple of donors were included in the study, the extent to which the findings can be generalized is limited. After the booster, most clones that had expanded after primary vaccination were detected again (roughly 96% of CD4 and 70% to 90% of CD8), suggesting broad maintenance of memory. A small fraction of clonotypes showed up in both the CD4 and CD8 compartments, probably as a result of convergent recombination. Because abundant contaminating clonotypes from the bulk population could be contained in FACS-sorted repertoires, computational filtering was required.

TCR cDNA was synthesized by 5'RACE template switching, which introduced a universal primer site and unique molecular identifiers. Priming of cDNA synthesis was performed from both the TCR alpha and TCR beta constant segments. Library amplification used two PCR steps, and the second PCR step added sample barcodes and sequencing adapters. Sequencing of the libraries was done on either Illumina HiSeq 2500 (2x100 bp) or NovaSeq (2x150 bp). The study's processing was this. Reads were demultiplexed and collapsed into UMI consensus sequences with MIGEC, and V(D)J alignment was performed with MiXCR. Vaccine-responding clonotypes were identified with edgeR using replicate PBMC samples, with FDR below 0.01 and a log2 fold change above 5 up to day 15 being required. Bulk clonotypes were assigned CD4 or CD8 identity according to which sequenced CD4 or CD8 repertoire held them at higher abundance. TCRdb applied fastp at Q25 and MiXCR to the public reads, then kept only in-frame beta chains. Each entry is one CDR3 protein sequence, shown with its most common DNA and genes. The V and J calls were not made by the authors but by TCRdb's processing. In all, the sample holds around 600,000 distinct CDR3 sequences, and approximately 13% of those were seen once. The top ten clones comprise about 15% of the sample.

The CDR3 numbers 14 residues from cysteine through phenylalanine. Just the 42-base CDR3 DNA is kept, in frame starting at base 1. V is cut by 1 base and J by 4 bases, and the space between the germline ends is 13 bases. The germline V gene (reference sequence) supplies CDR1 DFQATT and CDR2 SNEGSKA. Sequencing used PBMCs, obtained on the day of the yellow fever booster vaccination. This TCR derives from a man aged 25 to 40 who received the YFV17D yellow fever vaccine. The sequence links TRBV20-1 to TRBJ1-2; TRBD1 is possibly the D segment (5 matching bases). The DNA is TGCAGTGCTAGAGTCCGAGTGGGGGGCTATGGCTACACCTTC. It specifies CSARVRVGGYGYTF.